The clone carrying this TCR beta chain was counted many times. Its target is unknown. Amplified TCR beta CDR3 regions derived from RNA transcripts. Using the HTBI primer set, a first-round RT-PCR was run on the TCR CDR3. TCRdb passed the multiplex PCR reads through MiXCR, listing each CDR3 protein once. The repertoire holds a few hundred thousand distinct CDR3 sequences, with around a fifth as singletons. These data originate in a study of T cells in Graves' hyperthyroidism and ophthalmopathy. In the study overall: Any treatment followed the collection of peripheral blood at initial diagnosis.

Study-wide results and caveats: The model's output predicted ophthalmopathy at a median of roughly 6.9 months prior to onset.

Under 3 months was the duration of disease in ophthalmopathy patients, who also had a Clinical Activity Score of at least 3 and a NOSPECS grade of at least 4. The PBMCs studied were ones that came from about 10 ml fresh peripheral blood. The sequencing sample was made of blood. This sequence originates from a woman aged 70 to 79 with Graves' ophthalmopathy.

The CDR3 region is CASSTRQGAHEQYF. The CDR3 region has the DNA TGTGCCAGCAGCACCCGACAGGGTGCCCACGAGCAGTACTTC. The genes are TRBV7-2 and TRBJ2-7, with 7 bases aligning to TRBD1. CDR3 size: 14 residues. Germline trimming cut 5 bases from V and 5 bases from J; bases unmatched to any gene: 9. Germline V CDR1 and CDR2: SGHTA, FQGNSA.